The 4 T cell receptor beta chains listed next were all sequenced from one sample in a study of shared clonotypes between healthy human individuals. The data were produced by immunoSEQ multiplex PCR, yet TCRdb's version contains in-frame clones alone and is incomplete. Among some 980,000 clones listed, more than 75% were seen once. The sample was memory CD4+ T cells sorted from blood. Regarding subset: CD45RA-negative fraction. These receptor sequences come from a man aged 18 to 35 in good health.

This clone was detected many times. This rearrangement joins TRBV6-1 to TRBJ2-2; possibly TRBD1 for D (7 bases). The CDR3 length is 14 residues. V dropped 4 bases and J dropped 5 bases, with 11 bases sitting between them. The germline V gene encodes CDR1 MNHNS and CDR2 SASEGT. Here the CDR3 reads CASSVPGGTGELFF. The CDR3 DNA follows: TGTGCCAGCAGTGTCCCAGGGGGGACCGGGGAGCTGTTTTTT.

The chain recombines TRBV11-2 with TRBJ2-5; TRBD2 matches at 12 bases. The ends lost 0 bases at V and 4 bases at J; junction bases unmatched: 3. Germline V gene data show CDR1 as SGHAT and CDR2 as FQNNGV. The CDR3 has 16 residues. CDR3 nucleotides: TGTGCCAGCAGCTTAGAACTAGCGGGAGGTAGAGAGACCCAGTACTTC. The encoded protein is CASSLELAGGRETQYF.

The chain links TRBV6-1 to TRBJ1-6, with D perhaps TRBD1 (6 bases). Germline CDR1 is MNHNS and CDR2 is SASEGT. Trimming stripped 8 bases from V and 9 bases from J, with 14 bases between. The length of the CDR3 is 13 residues. CDR3: CASRTGSGSPLHF. As DNA, the CDR3 is TGTGCCAGCCGCACAGGGTCCGGTTCACCCCTCCACTTT.

The count of this clone is one. In DNA, the CDR3 is TGTGCCAGCAGCTTAGTGGGACATCGAACGGATGGCTACACCTTC. Translating gives CASSLVGHRTDGYTF. This rearrangement joins TRBV11-2 to TRBJ1-2; D is possibly TRBD1 (6 bases). The CDR3 is 15 residues long. The germline V gene encodes CDR1 SGHAT and CDR2 FQNNGV. V lost 1 base and J 6 bases, leaving 15 bases between the germline ends.